This T cell receptor beta chain was identified during a study of OX40 agonist ivuxolimab in advanced cancers. Looked up from germline, CDR1 is MGHRA and CDR2 is YSYEKL. V lost 0 bases and J lost 2, with 7 bases in between. There are 14 residues in the CDR3. Points on this clone: What it binds is unknown.

Notes on the study in general: The authors did not determine the antigen specificity of the expanded peripheral T cells. At 0.1 to 3.0 mg/kg and by week 6, CD4+ and CD8+ T cells in the blood had expanded clonally. Near-lowest levels of clonal expansion characterized partial responders at 0.1-3.0 mg/kg. Among the nonresponders, some also had low normalized T-cell clonal expansion.

TCRdb's copy holds only in-frame clones and misses some; the assay was immunoSEQ multiplex PCR. The sample yields 65,000 to 90,000 clones, about 87% seen once. The chain couples TRBV4-1 to TRBJ1-2; unclear D gene. The TCR sequence derives from an adult with an advanced solid tumor such as melanoma, head and neck, liver or kidney cancer. The source was CD4+ or CD8+ T cells sorted from blood, collected in a trial of the OX40 agonist ivuxolimab. The CDR3 loop is CASSQDAENYGYTF. In DNA, the CDR3 is TGCGCCAGCAGCCAAGATGCCGAAAACTATGGCTACACCTTC.